What follows describes a single TCR beta chain. Clones were read by immunoSEQ multiplex PCR, and TCRdb kept only the in-frame ones, dropping some. The data hold under 50,000 clones, with 80% to 95% observed a single time. These data originate in a study of T cell changes during pregnancy in multiple sclerosis. Per the germline V gene, CDR1 is SGHAT and CDR2 is FQNNGV. The CDR3 extends over 17 amino acids. Trimming cost V 1 base and J 3 bases; bases outside gene matches: 9. V usage is TRBV11-2 and J usage is TRBJ2-1, with 7 positions matching TRBD2. The sample in question was CD4+ T cells from peripheral blood mononuclear cells, obtained in the first trimester of pregnancy. The receptor was isolated from a female donor with multiple sclerosis, enrolled in a pregnancy study. CDR3 loop: CASSLALLAHNYNEQFF. The CDR3 nucleotides are TGTGCCAGCAGCTTAGCCCTACTAGCGCATAACTACAATGAGCAGTTCTTC. The entire variable domain, with the rest obtained from reference TRBV11-2 and TRBJ2-1, is as follows: EAGVAQSPRYKIIEKRQSVAFWCNPISGHATLYWYQQILGQGPKLLIQFQNNGVVDDSQLPKDRFSAERLKGVDSTLKIQPAKLEDSAVYLCASSLALLAHNYNEQFFGPGTRLTVL.